This is a list of T cell receptor beta chains from one sample in a study of regulatory T cells in long-lasting Graves disease. TCRdb passed the multiplex PCR reads through MiXCR, listing each CDR3 protein once. The sample records about 660,000 distinct CDR3 sequences, 25% to 35% being singletons. Source: peripheral blood mononuclear cells (PBMCs), taken when the disease was refractory, from a patient treated with antithyroid drugs. Receptors were obtained from a female donor with Graves disease. Both conserved end residues are part of each CDR3. Fields, in order: V gene, D gene, J gene, clone size, CDR3 DNA, CDR3 protein. A D gene is named only where the DNA matches it firmly. A clone size is listed for some rows: how often the clone was seen (once, few, many), or a class if it is expanded.

TRBV11-2	TRBD1	TRBJ1-1	many	TGTGCCAGCAGCGAACAGGGGGCTGTGAACACTGAAGCTTTCTTT	CASSEQGAVNTEAFF
TRBV7-6	-	TRBJ2-1	few	TGTGCCAGCAGCTTAAACCCCCCCGGGACAATAATGGTCGATGAGCAGTTCTTC	CASSLNPPGTIMVDEQFF
TRBV30	-	TRBJ1-1	-	TGTGCCTGGAGAACAGGGTTTGCCTCTGAAGCTTTCTTT	CAWRTGFASEAFF
TRBV20-1	-	TRBJ2-7	-	TGCAGTGCTACGGCCTCTTCGGGGGAGGTACTCTTGGGGGAGCAGTACTTC	CSATASSGEVLLGEQYF
TRBV14	-	TRBJ1-2	few	TGTGCCAGCAGCCAAGGGCAGGGATCTAACTATGGCTACACCTTC	CASSQGQGSNYGYTF
TRBV11-2	TRBD2	TRBJ2-5	many	TGTGCCAGCAGCCACGATATAGCGGGAGTGGGAGAGACCCAGTACTTC	CASSHDIAGVGETQYF
TRBV2	-	TRBJ2-5	many	TGTGCCAGCACCCGGACAGAGCAAGAGACCCAGTACTTC	CASTRTEQETQYF
TRBV29-1	TRBD1	TRBJ1-2	few	TGCAGCGCCTGGACAGGGGTTGGCTACACCTTC	CSAWTGVGYTF
TRBV5-6	-	TRBJ1-2	-	TGTGCCAGCAGCGTGCCCTCAGTTTATGGCTACACCTTC	CASSVPSVYGYTF
TRBV12-3/TRBV12-4	-	TRBJ2-2	-	TGTGCCAGCCTGCCCAGGAGGAACACCGGGGAGCTGTTTTTT	CASLPRRNTGELFF
TRBV7-3	TRBD1	TRBJ1-1	few	TGTGCCAGCAGCTTTACAGGGGGAAGAGGCACTGAAGCTTTCTTT	CASSFTGGRGTEAFF
TRBV19	-	TRBJ1-1	-	TGTGCCAGTAGTATAGACGGCGCGAACACTGAAGCTTTCTTT	CASSIDGANTEAFF
TRBV11-2	TRBD1	TRBJ2-2	few	TGTGCCAGCAGCTCCTCCACCGGGACAGGGACGAGCCGGGAGCTGTTTTTT	CASSSSTGTGTSRELFF
TRBV2	-	TRBJ1-2	-	TGTGCCAGCGAAGCGATCGGACCTGGCACCTTC	CASEAIGPGTF
TRBV4-1	-	TRBJ2-7	few	TGCGCCAGCAGTCAAGGCCTAGAATACGAGCAGTACTTC	CASSQGLEYEQYF
TRBV6-1	TRBD1	TRBJ1-2	-	TGTGCCAGCAGACAACCCGGGACAGTTAACTATGGCTACACCTTC	CASRQPGTVNYGYTF
TRBV25-1	TRBD2	TRBJ2-5	-	TGTGCCAGCAGTGAACGCGTCCCGGGACTAGCGGGAGAACGGGAGACCCAGTACTTC	CASSERVPGLAGERETQYF
TRBV12-3/TRBV12-4	-	TRBJ2-7	once	TGTGCCAGCCGAAGCCGGGGCAGTTCCTACGAGCAGTACTTC	CASRSRGSSYEQYF
TRBV12-5	TRBD2	TRBJ2-2	many	TGTGCTAGTGGTTTGTACCAGCCGGGACTAGCGGCCCTAAAACGATCCGGGGAGCTGTTTTTT	CASGLYQPGLAALKRSGELFF
TRBV12-3/TRBV12-4	TRBD1	TRBJ1-4	few	TGTGCCAGCAGTCCGGGGGACAGGGGGCTTGCAAAACTGTTTTTT	CASSPGDRGLAKLFF
TRBV5-6	-	TRBJ1-1	-	TGTGCCAGCAGCTTGGGGGGGATCTACACTGAAGCTTTCTTT	CASSLGGIYTEAFF
TRBV20-1	-	TRBJ1-2	few	TGCAGTGCTAGAGATATCTACACGGACAACTATGGCTACACCTTC	CSARDIYTDNYGYTF
TRBV12-3/TRBV12-4	TRBD1	TRBJ1-1	few	TGTGCCAGCACTGGGGGCAGGGGGTACACTGAAGCTTTCTTT	CASTGGRGYTEAFF
TRBV7-3	-	TRBJ2-1	few	TGTGCCAGCAGCGGTGGGTTGACAGACTACAATGAGCAGTTCTTC	CASSGGLTDYNEQFF
TRBV6-2/TRBV6-3	TRBD1	TRBJ1-2	few	TGTGCCAGCAGTTTCAGGGGGCTCCTTTATGGCTACACCTTC	CASSFRGLLYGYTF
TRBV2	TRBD2	TRBJ2-7	many	TGTGCCAGCAGCCTTCAGCGGGGAGGGCCCTACGAGCAGTACTTC	CASSLQRGGPYEQYF
TRBV9	-	TRBJ1-4	-	TGTGCCAGCAGCGTAGGTGGGGGGACATTTAATGAAAAACTGTTTTTT	CASSVGGGTFNEKLFF
TRBV20-1	-	TRBJ2-7	few	TGCAGTGCAGAAACCGGGACGGCGGACGAGCAGTACTTC	CSAETGTADEQYF
TRBV7-9	-	TRBJ1-2	few	TGTGCCAGCAGCCCAGGTGGCCTGACCTATGGCTACACCTTC	CASSPGGLTYGYTF
TRBV2	TRBD1	TRBJ2-6	many	TGTGCCAGCAGCCCGGGACAGGGTGTGGGGGCCAACGTCCTGACTTTC	CASSPGQGVGANVLTF
TRBV6-2/TRBV6-3	-	TRBJ1-4	-	TGTGCCAGCAGCTATCCGATTTGGGCAGATAATGAAGAACTGTTTTTT	CASSYPIWADNEELFF
TRBV6-2/TRBV6-3	-	TRBJ2-2	once	TGTGCCAGCAGTTACTTGACCGGGGAGCTGTTTTTT	CASSYLTGELFF
TRBV11-1	-	TRBJ1-1	few	TGTGCCAGCAGCTTAACGCTGGGCGGGAACACTGAAGCTTTCTTT	CASSLTLGGNTEAFF
TRBV29-1	-	TRBJ2-2	-	TGCAGCGTCACCCCCCTAGCTCCGAACACCGGGGAGCTGTTTTTT	CSVTPLAPNTGELFF
TRBV6-1	TRBD1	TRBJ1-5	-	TGTGCCAGCAGCCGGAACCGACAGGGGGGACAGCCCCAGCATTTT	CASSRNRQGGQPQHF
TRBV30	TRBD1	TRBJ1-1	-	TGTGCCTGGAAGACAGGGGGGGAGCTCGCTTTCTTT	CAWKTGGELAFF
TRBV6-1	-	TRBJ1-3	once	TGTGCCAGCAGTCAAGTAAGAAGGACGTCTGGAAACACCATATATTTT	CASSQVRRTSGNTIYF
TRBV6-1	-	TRBJ1-2	many	TGTGCCAGCAGCGGTACAGCTGCCGGTAGAATGGAGGGCTACACCTTC	CASSGTAAGRMEGYTF
TRBV5-5	-	TRBJ1-5	few	TGTGCCAGCAGCTTGGTGTCGGGAAATAGCAATCAGCCCCAGCATTTT	CASSLVSGNSNQPQHF
TRBV19	-	TRBJ1-2	-	TGTGCCAGTAGTATTGGTCTACCCAACTATGGCTACACCTTC	CASSIGLPNYGYTF
TRBV13	TRBD2	TRBJ2-7	-	TGTGCCAGCAGCTTAAAGTCCCGTAGCGGGAGTTTAGTCGAGCAGTACTTC	CASSLKSRSGSLVEQYF
TRBV25-1	-	TRBJ1-3	once	TGTGCCAGCAGTGAAGGGGATTATCCAGGAAACACCATATATTTT	CASSEGDYPGNTIYF
TRBV11-2	-	TRBJ2-1	-	TGTGCCAGCAGCTCGGGACTCCGAGGATATGAGCAGTTCTTC	CASSSGLRGYEQFF
TRBV27	-	TRBJ1-2	-	TGTGCCAGCAAAGGGGCAGTCTATGGCCACACCTTC	CASKGAVYGHTF
TRBV28	-	TRBJ1-1	few	TGTGCCAGCAGTTTATGGGACCTAACATCCCCTCCTTCGAACACTGAAGCTTTCTTT	CASSLWDLTSPPSNTEAFF
TRBV10-3	-	TRBJ2-7	-	TGTGCCATCAGTGATGGTCTTAGGGAGCAGTACTTC	CAISDGLREQYF
TRBV6-1	TRBD1	TRBJ1-6	-	TGTGCCAGCAGTGCGACAGGGGGGTCCTATAATTCACCCCTCCACTTT	CASSATGGSYNSPLHF
TRBV20-1	-	TRBJ1-1	-	TGCAGTGCTTCACAGGGCAAACTGCACACTGAAGCTTTCTTT	CSASQGKLHTEAFF
TRBV5-1	-	TRBJ2-7	-	TGCGCCAGCAGCTTGGCGCGGGACCCCTACGAGCAGTACTTC	CASSLARDPYEQYF
TRBV20-1	-	TRBJ1-2	-	TGCAGTGCTAGAAGATTTGTGGCAGCCCGAGCTAACTATGGCTACACCTTC	CSARRFVAARANYGYTF
TRBV20-1	-	TRBJ2-7	-	TGCAGTGCTATAAAACACGACTACGAGCAGTACTTC	CSAIKHDYEQYF
TRBV6-5	-	TRBJ1-1	-	TGTGCCAGCAATTACGGGGGGATCACTGAAGCTTTCTTT	CASNYGGITEAFF
TRBV11-2	-	TRBJ1-2	-	TGTGCCAGCAGCCCGGATCCCCTGGAGCCCGAGGATGGCTACACCTTC	CASSPDPLEPEDGYTF
TRBV2	-	TRBJ2-5	-	TGTGCCAGCAGTGAAGTTGGGGACCAAGAGACCCAGTACTTC	CASSEVGDQETQYF
TRBV12-3/TRBV12-4	TRBD2	TRBJ2-7	-	TGTGCCAGCAGGGCCGGGACTACCGCCTACGAGCAGTACTTC	CASRAGTTAYEQYF
TRBV27	TRBD1	TRBJ2-5	-	TGTGCCAGCAGTCTGAGGACAGGGTGGGAGACCCAGTACTTC	CASSLRTGWETQYF
TRBV6-1	-	TRBJ1-2	-	TGTGCCAGCACCTCGAAGGGGAGAACGAAAGGAGAGAATAACTATGGCTACACCTTC	CASTSKGRTKGENNYGYTF